Listed here are 24 T cell receptor beta chains from one sample, sequenced in a study of Tregs in tolerant kidney transplant recipients. Assay used: immunoSEQ multiplex PCR; TCRdb lists only in-frame clones, some missing. Among some 250,000 clones listed, more than 65% were seen once. The sample was CD4+ T cells from blood. The receptor set was obtained from a human donor in good health.

The V gene is TRBV5-1, the J gene TRBJ2-1; TRBD2 agrees at 8 bases. The CDR3 sequence is 16 residues long. Germline values: CDR1 SGHRS, CDR2 YFSETQ. The trim removed 0 bases at V and 3 bases at J, leaving 5 bases unmatched. CDR3 DNA sequence: TGCGCCAGCAGCTTGGCCGCGGGGGGAGTCTACAATGAGCAGTTCTTC. This translates into CASSLAAGGVYNEQFF.

The table lists this clone with a count of one. The chain couples TRBV7-9 to TRBJ1-6; 9 bases are shared with TRBD1. The V gene's germline CDR1 is SEHNR and CDR2 FQNEAQ (reference sequence). With V trimmed by 5 bases and J by 8 bases, 7 bases remained unmatched. CDR3 length: 15 amino acids. The CDR3 bases are TGTGCCAGCAGCCCAGGACAGGGGTTTTATTCACCCCTCCACTTT. The encoded protein is CASSPGQGFYSPLHF.

This sequence joins TRBV15 and TRBJ1-4; D is unresolved. The CDR3 consists of 15 residues. Trimming removed 0 bases from V and 4 bases from J, with 9 bases in between. Germline-derived CDR1 and CDR2 are LNHNV and YYDKDF (reference sequence). CDR3 sequence reads: CATSRDVGSNEKLFF. CDR3 coding DNA: TGTGCCACCAGCAGAGATGTAGGGAGTAATGAAAAACTGTTTTTT.

V usage is TRBV19 and J usage is TRBJ1-3; D is undetermined. The CDR3 extends over 16 amino acids. Trimming left V 6 bases short and J 0 bases short, with 15 bases between. Germline V lookup: CDR1 LNHDA, CDR2 SQIVND (reference sequence). CDR3 sequence: CASSSPGRSSGNTIYF. CDR3 DNA: TGTGCCAGTAGCTCCCCAGGACGGAGCTCTGGAAACACCATATATTTT.

The rearrangement links TRBV4-1 to TRBJ2-4; 16 positions agree with TRBD2. Germline V CDR1 and CDR2: MGHRA, YSYEKL. V trimming: 5 bases; J trimming: 8 bases; junction bases outside the gene matches: 9. This CDR3 has 17 amino acids. DNA of the CDR3: TGCGCCAGCAGCAACTACCCGGGGACTAGCGGGAGGGACATTCAGTACTTC. It codes for CASSNYPGTSGRDIQYF.

The chain couples TRBV15 to TRBJ2-3; 8 bases fit TRBD2. V shed 1 base and J 2 bases; nucleotides not matched to a gene: 11. The CDR3 length is 18 residues. CDR1 is LNHNV and CDR2 is YYDKDF in the germline V gene (reference sequence). In nucleotides, the CDR3 is TGTGCCACCAGCAGAGTAGGGACTAGACTAAAAAACACAGATACGCAGTATTTT. Its protein product is CATSRVGTRLKNTDTQYF.

The J gene is TRBJ1-6, the V gene TRBV4-1; D not certain. This CDR3 has 15 residues. Per the germline V gene, CDR1 is MGHRA and CDR2 is YSYEKL. The germline V and J ends were trimmed by 0 bases and 9 bases, with 12 bases remaining between them. This CDR3 reads CASSQDRASGSPLHF. DNA of the CDR3: TGCGCCAGCAGCCAAGACCGGGCGTCGGGTTCACCCCTCCACTTT.

This chain links TRBV2 with TRBJ2-2; a weak D match, TRBD2 (6 bases). The CDR3 has 13 amino acids. V was shortened by 4 bases and J by 3 bases, with 6 bases between the two germline ends. From germline, CDR1 is SNHLY and CDR2 FYNNEI. CDR3 in amino acids: CASSGGDTGELFF. CDR3 coding DNA: TGTGCCAGCAGTGGCGGGGACACCGGGGAGCTGTTTTTT.

A few counts support this clone. The chain employs TRBV5-8 and TRBJ2-7; D call uncertain. The CDR3 spans 15 residues. V was trimmed by 0 bases and J by 1 base, leaving 11 bases between them. Germline V gives CDR1 SGHTS, CDR2 YDEGEE. The CDR3 DNA is TGTGCCAGCAGCTTGGAAGGTGGCCCTTCCTACGAGCAGTACTTC. This gives the protein CASSLEGGPSYEQYF.

This clone turned up a few times. The rearrangement uses TRBV6-1 and TRBJ1-1; 8 nucleotides align to TRBD1. Germline CDR1 is MNHNS and CDR2 is SASEGT. This CDR3 has 14 residues. With 7 bases clipped from V and 1 base from J, the junction kept 5 bases outside the gene matches. DNA of the CDR3: TGTGCCAGCACCAGACAGGGGAAGAACACTGAAGCTTTCTTT. Translating gives CASTRQGKNTEAFF.

The chain has TRBV7-6 and TRBJ1-1; weak D call: TRBD1 (5 bases). The CDR3 runs 15 residues. V was shortened by 3 bases and J by 1 base, with 12 bases between the two germline ends. Germline loops: CDR1 SGHVS, CDR2 FNYEAQ. The CDR3 DNA reads TGTGCCAGCAGCTTGCTCCCCGACAGGAACACTGAAGCTTTCTTT. Its translation is CASSLLPDRNTEAFF.

V gene TRBV11-2 combines with J gene TRBJ1-1; TRBD1 is a possible D gene (6 bases). Germline V gene lookup returns CDR1 SGHAT and CDR2 FQNNGV. With 10 bases removed from V and 1 base from J, the gap between germline ends came to 13 bases. This CDR3 is built from 13 residues. CDR3 DNA sequence: TGTGCCACCCAGGGGCCCGGGAACACTGAAGCTTTCTTT. Protein product: CATQGPGNTEAFF.

V is TRBV2 and J is TRBJ1-1; D is ambiguous. The CDR3 extends over 15 amino acids. V gave up 8 bases and J gave up 0 bases, with 16 bases separating them. Germline V gene lookup returns CDR1 SNHLY and CDR2 FYNNEI. CDR3 residues: CASLASGNMNTEAFF. CDR3 in DNA: TGTGCCAGCCTAGCCTCGGGGAACATGAACACTGAAGCTTTCTTT. The full variable domain, in which reference TRBV2 and TRBJ1-1 provide the parts outside the CDR3, is EPEVTQTPSHQVTQMGQEVILRCVPISNHLYFYWYRQILGQKVEFLVSFYNNEISEKSEIFDDQFSVERPDGSNFTLKIRSTKLEDSAMYFCASLASGNMNTEAFFGQGTRLTVV.

The chain combines TRBV2 with TRBJ1-2; D not certain. V was trimmed by 8 bases and J by 4 bases, leaving 20 bases between them. The CDR3 covers 15 residues. CDR1 SNHLY and CDR2 FYNNEI come from the germline V gene. DNA for the CDR3: TGTGCCAGCGAAAATGAGGCCAGCCTCCTCTATGGCTACACCTTC. As protein: CASENEASLLYGYTF.

V usage is TRBV4-2 and J usage is TRBJ2-7; TRBD2 agrees at 9 bases. V lost 3 bases, J lost 2 bases, and 8 bases stayed unmatched. Germline V CDR1 and CDR2: LGHNA, YNFKEQ. The CDR3 spans 16 residues. The DNA of the CDR3 is TGTGCCAGCAGCCAGTCCATAGCGGGAGACCCCTACGAGCAGTACTTC. This gives the protein CASSQSIAGDPYEQYF.

The V and J genes are TRBV30 and TRBJ1-1, with D perhaps matching TRBD1 (5 bases). In germline, CDR1 is GTSNPN, CDR2 SVGIG (reference sequence). The CDR3 totals 15 residues. The germline V and J ends were trimmed by 3 bases and 0 bases, with 14 bases remaining between them. The CDR3 nucleotides are TGTGCCTGGAGGGGCCGCGGGGGTATGAACACTGAAGCTTTCTTT. Protein: CAWRGRGGMNTEAFF.

This sequence joins TRBV7-9 and TRBJ1-1; D might be TRBD1 (5 bases). Deletions cut 2 bases from V and 1 base from J, with 8 bases between. The germline CDR1 and CDR2 sequences are SEHNR and FQNEAQ (reference sequence). The CDR3 runs 14 residues. The DNA for the CDR3 is TGTGCCAGCAGCTTATGGGGGTCGAACACTGAAGCTTTCTTT. The encoded protein is CASSLWGSNTEAFF.

This sequence joins TRBV2 and TRBJ1-1, with D unclear. This CDR3 has 12 residues. Germline assignment: CDR1 SNHLY and CDR2 FYNNEI. The V and J ends lost 6 bases and 4 bases respectively, with 9 bases between them. The CDR3 sequence: CASSVMFTEAFF. The DNA of the CDR3 is TGTGCCAGCAGCGTGATGTTCACTGAAGCTTTCTTT.

This clone occurred a few times. The CDR3 loop reads CASSIRGSGETQYF. The CDR3 nucleotides are TGTGCCAGTAGTATAAGGGGGTCGGGGGAGACCCAGTACTTC. The chain carries TRBV19 and TRBJ2-5, with D possibly matching TRBD1 (6 bases). Per germline, CDR1 LNHDA and CDR2 SQIVND (reference sequence). The CDR3 spans 14 residues. V lost 2 bases, J lost 5 bases, and 12 bases lay in between.

The chain employs TRBV18 and TRBJ2-5, with TRBD1 as a possible D gene (6 bases). The CDR3 extends over 14 amino acids. CDR1 and CDR2 (germline): KGHSH, LQKENI. Trimming took off 8 bases at V and 1 base at J, with 14 bases between the two ends. The CDR3 bases are TGTGCCAGCCAGAGGACAGTACTCCAAGAGACCCAGTACTTC. This gives the protein CASQRTVLQETQYF.

The gene calls are TRBV7-9 and TRBJ1-1; TRBD1 might be the D (5 bases). Germline CDR1 and CDR2: SEHNR and FQNEAQ (reference sequence). V lost 4 bases and J lost 4, with 13 bases in between. This CDR3 is built from 14 residues. CDR3 region: CASSSWDYGTEAFF. In DNA form, the CDR3 reads TGTGCCAGCAGCTCATGGGACTACGGCACTGAAGCTTTCTTT.

As to this clone: An end of the junction differs from the germline gene, which may be a read error. This chain uses TRBV19 with TRBJ2-5, with D perhaps TRBD1 (5 bases). Germline-derived CDR1 and CDR2 are LNHDA and SQIVND (reference sequence). The CDR3 sequence is 13 residues long. The CDR3, as DNA: TGTGCCAGTAGTATCCCAGGGTTAGAGATCCAGTACTTC. The encoded protein is CASSIPGLEIQYF.

This chain links TRBV2 with TRBJ2-1; D is unclear. The CDR3 length is 13 residues. Trimming removed 5 bases from V and 4 bases from J, with 9 bases in between. Germline V gene sequence: CDR1 SNHLY, CDR2 FYNNEI. The CDR3 region has the DNA TGTGCCAGCAGTTCCGAAGCGTACAATGAGCAGTTCTTC. Protein product: CASSSEAYNEQFF. Full variable domain (rest looked up from reference TRBV2 and TRBJ2-1): EPEVTQTPSHQVTQMGQEVILRCVPISNHLYFYWYRQILGQKVEFLVSFYNNEISEKSEIFDDQFSVERPDGSNFTLKIRSTKLEDSAMYFCASSSEAYNEQFFGPGTRLTVL.

This chain uses TRBV29-1 with TRBJ1-1, with D possibly being TRBD1 (5 bases). V dropped 8 bases and J dropped 4 bases, with 14 bases sitting between them. The CDR3 is made up of 12 amino acids. The germline V gene has CDR1 SQVTM and CDR2 ANQGSEA. In nucleotides, the CDR3 is TGCAGCAAAAGGGAGGGGACCACTGAAGCTTTCTTT. Protein sequence: CSKREGTTEAFF.